The source of this T cell receptor (beta chain) is a study of response to subunit inactivated influenza vaccine. Study-wide findings and caveats: Authors suggested few new T cells are recruited by each seasonal influenza vaccination.

A note on this clonotype: Its antigen is not known.

The CDR3 runs 15 residues. Trimming removed 1 base from V and 0 bases from J, with 6 bases in between. The germline CDR1 and CDR2 sequences are LGHNA and YSLEER. Via MiXCR, TCRdb re-called the RT-PCR reads, giving one row per CDR3 protein. The data show 800,000 or so distinct CDR3 sequences, over 20% seen once. The source was PBMCs from blood, collected 5 days after vaccination. The chain employs TRBV4-3 and TRBJ1-4; D ambiguous. The TCR comes from a man in his fifties who received an inactivated influenza vaccine. CDR3 nucleotide sequence: TGCGCCAGCAGCCAAGGAAGAACAACTAATGAAAAACTGTTTTTT. It translates to CASSQGRTTNEKLFF.